The 2 T cell receptor beta chains reported below all come from one sample, sequenced in a study of T cell repertoires in cytomegalovirus infection. From the reads, TCRdb called clonotypes with MiXCR, one entry per CDR3 protein. Counted here are roughly 990,000 distinct CDR3 sequences, under 40% occurring once; the ten biggest clones make up roughly an eighth. No antigen is known for these receptors. The sequencing here drew on cultured CD8+ T cells from PBMCs, taken from culture after CMV antigen stimulation. All receptors derive from a human donor in good health (CMV status not recorded). Some clones in this sample may be carry-over from other donors' samples.

This clonotype has a handful of counts. V is TRBV27 and J is TRBJ1-2, with D tentatively TRBD1 (5 bases). V was trimmed by 0 bases and J by 3 bases, leaving 11 bases between them. Looked up from germline, CDR1 is MNHEY and CDR2 is SMNVEV (reference sequence). This CDR3 comprises 15 residues. CDR3 coding DNA: TGTGCCAGCAGTTTATCGAGAGGGGCGGACTATGGCTACACCTTC. It codes for CASSLSRGADYGYTF.

This clonotype was picked up a small number of times. The CDR3 bases are TGTGCCAGCAGCTTAGGCAGGCAGCGCTATACGGGCAATGAGCAGTTCTTC. As protein: CASSLGRQRYTGNEQFF. V gene TRBV7-6 combines with J gene TRBJ2-1; the D is unclear. CDR1 SGHVS and CDR2 FNYEAQ come from the germline V gene. With 1 base removed from V and 6 bases from J, the gap between germline ends came to 19 bases. The CDR3 contains 17 residues.